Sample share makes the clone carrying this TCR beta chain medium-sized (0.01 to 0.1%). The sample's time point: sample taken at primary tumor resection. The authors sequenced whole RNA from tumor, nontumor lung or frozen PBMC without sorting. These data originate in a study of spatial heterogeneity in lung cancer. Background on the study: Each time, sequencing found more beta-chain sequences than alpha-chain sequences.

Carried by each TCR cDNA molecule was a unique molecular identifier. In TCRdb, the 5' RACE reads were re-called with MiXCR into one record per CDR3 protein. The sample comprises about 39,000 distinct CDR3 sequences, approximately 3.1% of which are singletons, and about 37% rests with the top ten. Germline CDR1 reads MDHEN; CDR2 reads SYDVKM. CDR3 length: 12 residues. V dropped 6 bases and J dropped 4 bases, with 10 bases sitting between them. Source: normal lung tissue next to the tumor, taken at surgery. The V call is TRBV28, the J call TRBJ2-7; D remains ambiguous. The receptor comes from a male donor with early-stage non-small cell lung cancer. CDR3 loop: CASSSPEYEQYF. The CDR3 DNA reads TGTGCCAGCAGCTCGCCCGAGTACGAGCAGTACTTC.